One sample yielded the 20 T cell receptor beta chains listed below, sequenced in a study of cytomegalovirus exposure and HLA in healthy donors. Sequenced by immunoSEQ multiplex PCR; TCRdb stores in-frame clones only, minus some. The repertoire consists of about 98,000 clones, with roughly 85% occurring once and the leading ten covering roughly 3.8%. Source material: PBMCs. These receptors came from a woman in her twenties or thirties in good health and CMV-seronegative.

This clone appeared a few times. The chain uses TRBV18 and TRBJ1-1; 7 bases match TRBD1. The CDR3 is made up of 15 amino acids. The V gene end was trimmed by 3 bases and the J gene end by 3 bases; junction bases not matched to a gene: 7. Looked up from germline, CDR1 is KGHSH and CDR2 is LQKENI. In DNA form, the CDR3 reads TGTGCCAGCTCACCTGTGGCCGGGACAGACACTGAAGCTTTCTTT. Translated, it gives CASSPVAGTDTEAFF.

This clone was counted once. In nucleotides, the CDR3 is TGTGCCAGCAGTTCCCCCTCGGGACAGACCTACGAGCAGTACTTC. Translated, it gives CASSSPSGQTYEQYF. The genes are TRBV28 and TRBJ2-7; 7 bases match TRBD1. The CDR3 runs 15 residues. Germline lookup yields CDR1 MDHEN and CDR2 SYDVKM. The V segment lost 4 bases and the J segment 2 bases; nucleotides outside the gene matches: 8.

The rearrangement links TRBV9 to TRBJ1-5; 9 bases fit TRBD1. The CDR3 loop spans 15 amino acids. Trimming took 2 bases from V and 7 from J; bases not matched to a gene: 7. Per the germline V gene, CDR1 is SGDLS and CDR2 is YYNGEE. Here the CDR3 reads CASSVTGGEGQPQHF. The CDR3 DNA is TGTGCCAGCAGCGTGACAGGGGGGGAAGGCCAGCCCCAGCATTTT. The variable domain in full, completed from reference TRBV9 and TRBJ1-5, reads DSGVTQTPKHLITATGQRVTLRCSPRSGDLSVYWYQQSLDQGLQFLIQYYNGEERAKGNILERFSAQQFPDLHSELNLSSLELGDSALYFCASSVTGGEGQPQHFGDGTRLSIL.

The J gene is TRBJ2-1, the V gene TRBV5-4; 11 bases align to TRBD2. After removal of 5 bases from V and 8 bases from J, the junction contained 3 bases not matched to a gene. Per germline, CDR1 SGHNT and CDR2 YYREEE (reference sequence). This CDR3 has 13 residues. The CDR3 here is CASSLSGRDEQFF. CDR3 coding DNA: TGTGCCAGCAGTCTTAGCGGGAGGGATGAGCAGTTCTTC.

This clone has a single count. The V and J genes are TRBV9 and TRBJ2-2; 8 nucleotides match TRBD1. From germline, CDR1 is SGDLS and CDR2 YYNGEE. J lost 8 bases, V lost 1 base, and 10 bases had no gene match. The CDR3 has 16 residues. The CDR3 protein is CASSVLQTGGRGELFF. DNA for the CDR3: TGTGCCAGCAGCGTACTTCAAACAGGGGGTAGAGGGGAGCTGTTTTTT.

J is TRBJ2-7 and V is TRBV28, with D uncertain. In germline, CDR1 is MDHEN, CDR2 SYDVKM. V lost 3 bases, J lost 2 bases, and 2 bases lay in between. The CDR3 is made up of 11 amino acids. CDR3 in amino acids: CASSFTYEQYF. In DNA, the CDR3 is TGTGCCAGCAGTTTCACCTACGAGCAGTACTTC. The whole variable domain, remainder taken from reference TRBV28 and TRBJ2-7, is DVKVTQSSRYLVKRTGEKVFLECVQDMDHENMFWYRQDPGLGLRLIYFSYDVKMKEKGDIPEGYSVSREKKERFSLILESASTNQTSMYLCASSFTYEQYFGPGTRLTVT.

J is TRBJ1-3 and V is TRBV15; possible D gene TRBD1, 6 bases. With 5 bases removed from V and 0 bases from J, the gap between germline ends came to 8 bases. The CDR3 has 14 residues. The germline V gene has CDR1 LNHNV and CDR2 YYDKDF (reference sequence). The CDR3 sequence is CATSGGHSGNTIYF. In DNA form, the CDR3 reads TGTGCCACCAGCGGGGGACACTCTGGAAACACCATATATTTT.

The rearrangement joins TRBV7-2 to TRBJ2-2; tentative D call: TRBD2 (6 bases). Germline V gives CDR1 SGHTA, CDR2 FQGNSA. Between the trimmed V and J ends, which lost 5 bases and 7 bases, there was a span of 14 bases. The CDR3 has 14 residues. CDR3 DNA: TGTGCCAGCAGCGCCTCCGGGGGTTTCGGGGAGCTGTTTTTT. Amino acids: CASSASGGFGELFF.

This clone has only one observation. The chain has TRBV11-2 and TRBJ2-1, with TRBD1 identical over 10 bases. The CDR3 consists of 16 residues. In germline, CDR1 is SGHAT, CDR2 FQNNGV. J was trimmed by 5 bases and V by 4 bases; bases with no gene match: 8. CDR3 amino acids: CASSSTPGTGDNEQFF. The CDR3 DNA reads TGTGCCAGCAGCTCTACCCCCGGGACAGGGGACAATGAGCAGTTCTTC.

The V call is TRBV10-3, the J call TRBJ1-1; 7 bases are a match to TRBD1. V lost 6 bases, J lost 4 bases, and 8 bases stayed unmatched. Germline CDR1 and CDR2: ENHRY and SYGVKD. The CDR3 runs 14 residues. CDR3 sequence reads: CAIRGTDWGTEAFF. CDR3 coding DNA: TGTGCCATCAGAGGGACAGACTGGGGCACTGAAGCTTTCTTT.

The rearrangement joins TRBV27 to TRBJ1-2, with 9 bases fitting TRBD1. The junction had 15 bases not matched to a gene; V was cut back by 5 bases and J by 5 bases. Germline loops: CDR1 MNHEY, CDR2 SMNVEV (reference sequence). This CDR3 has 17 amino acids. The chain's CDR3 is CASSHPPFGTGQYGYTF. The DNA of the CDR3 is TGTGCCAGCAGTCATCCGCCCTTTGGGACAGGGCAATATGGCTACACCTTC.

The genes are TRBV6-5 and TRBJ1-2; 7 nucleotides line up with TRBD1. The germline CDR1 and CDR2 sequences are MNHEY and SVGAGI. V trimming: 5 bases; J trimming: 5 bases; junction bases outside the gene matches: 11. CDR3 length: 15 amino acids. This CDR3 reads CASSGELGQKYGYTF. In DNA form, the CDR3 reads TGTGCCAGCAGTGGCGAACTGGGACAGAAGTATGGCTACACCTTC.

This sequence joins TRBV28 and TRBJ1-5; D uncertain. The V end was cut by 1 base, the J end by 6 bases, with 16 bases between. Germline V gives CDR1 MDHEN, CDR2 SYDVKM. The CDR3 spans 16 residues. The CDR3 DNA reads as TGTGCCAGCAGTTTATCAATAGGGATGGGAGGTCAGCCCCAGCATTTT. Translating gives CASSLSIGMGGQPQHF.

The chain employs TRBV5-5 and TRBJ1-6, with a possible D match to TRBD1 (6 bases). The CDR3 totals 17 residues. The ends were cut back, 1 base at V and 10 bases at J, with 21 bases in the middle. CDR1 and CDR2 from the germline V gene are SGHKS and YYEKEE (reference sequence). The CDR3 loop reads CASSLTPGGGGVSPLHF. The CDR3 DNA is TGTGCCAGCAGCTTGACCCCCGGAGGGGGAGGGGTATCACCCCTCCACTTT.

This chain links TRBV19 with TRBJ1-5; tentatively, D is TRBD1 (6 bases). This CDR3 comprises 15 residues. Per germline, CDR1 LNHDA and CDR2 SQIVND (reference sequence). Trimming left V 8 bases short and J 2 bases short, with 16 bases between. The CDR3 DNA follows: TGTGCCAGTGCCCCGACCGGACAGCGCAATCAGCCCCAGCATTTT. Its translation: CASAPTGQRNQPQHF.

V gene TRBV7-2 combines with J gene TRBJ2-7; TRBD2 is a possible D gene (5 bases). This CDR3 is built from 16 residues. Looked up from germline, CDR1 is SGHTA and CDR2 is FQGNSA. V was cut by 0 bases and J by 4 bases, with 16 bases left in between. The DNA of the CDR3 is TGTGCCAGCAGCTTAGCGCACCGGGGATTACCTTACGAGCAGTACTTC. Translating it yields CASSLAHRGLPYEQYF.

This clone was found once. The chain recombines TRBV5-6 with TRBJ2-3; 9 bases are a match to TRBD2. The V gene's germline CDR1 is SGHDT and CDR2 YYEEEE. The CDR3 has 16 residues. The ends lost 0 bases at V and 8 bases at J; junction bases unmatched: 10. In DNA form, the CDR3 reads TGTGCCAGCAGCTTGGCCGAAAGCGGGGGGAGGGGTACGCAGTATTTT. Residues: CASSLAESGGRGTQYF.

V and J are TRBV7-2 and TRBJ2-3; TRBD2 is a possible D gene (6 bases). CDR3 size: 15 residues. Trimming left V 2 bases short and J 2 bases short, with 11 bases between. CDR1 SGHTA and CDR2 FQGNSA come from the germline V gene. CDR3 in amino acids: CASSLWGGNTDTQYF. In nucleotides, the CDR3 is TGTGCCAGCAGCTTATGGGGCGGGAACACAGATACGCAGTATTTT.

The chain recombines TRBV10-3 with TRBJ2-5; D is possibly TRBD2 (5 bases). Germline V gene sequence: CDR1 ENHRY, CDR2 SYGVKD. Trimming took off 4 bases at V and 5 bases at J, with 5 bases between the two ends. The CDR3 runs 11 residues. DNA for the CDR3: TGTGCCATCAGTGGCGGGGAGACCCAGTACTTC. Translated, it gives CAISGGETQYF.

The CDR3, as DNA: TGCAGCGTTGTCGGGACAGGGAAAAGGAACACTGAAGCTTTCTTT. This codes for CSVVGTGKRNTEAFF. The rearrangement uses TRBV29-1 and TRBJ1-1; 9 bases match TRBD1. The ends lost 4 bases at V and 1 base at J; junction bases unmatched: 7. The CDR3 runs 15 residues. Germline V gives CDR1 SQVTM, CDR2 ANQGSEA.